This TCR beta chain was identified during a study of T cell clones after liver transplantation. Produced via immunoSEQ multiplex PCR; TCRdb's table is partial and in-frame only. Of some 70,000 clones detected, about four fifths appear once; the ten largest clones hold roughly 0.54%. This CDR3 is 16 amino acids long. CDR1 SGHRS and CDR2 YFSETQ come from the germline V gene. Between the trimmed V and J ends, which lost 2 bases and 0 bases, there was a span of 11 bases. The sample in question was CD4+ T cells from blood, obtained before liver transplant. This clonotype was obtained from a human donor who received a liver transplant. The J gene is TRBJ2-2, the V gene TRBV5-1, with D unresolved. The CDR3: CASSFDVWANTGELFF. CDR3 sequence (DNA): TGCGCCAGCAGCTTTGACGTCTGGGCGAACACCGGGGAGCTGTTTTTT.